There are a few counts of the clone carrying this TCR beta chain. Antigen: not known. Germline assignment: CDR1 PRHDT and CDR2 FYEKMQ (reference sequence). This CDR3 region has 12 residues. The V gene lost 0 bases and the J gene lost 7 bases, with 5 bases spanning the gap. The data were taken from a study of somatic mutations in cytotoxic T cells in rheumatoid arthritis. General study results and limits: Among under 75 patients, about eight showed a largest CD8+ clone that surpassed 20% of CD8+ cells. Nobody knew which antigens the expanded CD8+ clones targeted. Neither rheumatoid arthritis patients nor age-matched healthy controls had significantly different CD8+ T-cell clonality from the other group.

Only in-frame clones appear in the TCRdb table, and some are missing; sequencing was by immunoSEQ multiplex PCR. The sample consists of some 18,000 clones, 70% to 80% of them appearing once. This TCR came from a man aged 55 to 70 in good health. The rearrangement links TRBV13 to TRBJ2-3, with D unclear. Source material: CD8+ T cells sorted from blood. The CDR3 region is CASSLGLNTQYF. Here the CDR3 DNA reads TGTGCCAGCAGCTTAGGCCTTAATACGCAGTATTTT.